This T cell receptor beta chain was documented in a study of shared clonotypes between healthy human individuals. This CDR3 is built from 14 residues. Germline lookup yields CDR1 SSHAT and CDR2 FNYEAQ (reference sequence). V was clipped by 4 bases and J by 5 bases; unmatched bases: 4. Using immunoSEQ multiplex PCR, the repertoire was profiled, and TCRdb retains in-frame clones only, with some absent. The sample lists under 550,000 clones, around 96% occurring once. There are a few counts of this clone. This sequence was found in a woman in her twenties or thirties in good health. The V gene is TRBV7-7, the J gene TRBJ2-5; 10 bases agree with TRBD1. The sample taken for sequencing was naive CD4+ T cells sorted from blood. The subset denotes: CD45RA+ positively selected. CDR3 sequence reads: CASSWDRGGETQYF. CDR3 nucleotides: TGTGCCAGCAGCTGGGACAGGGGAGGGGAGACCCAGTACTTC.